This TCR beta chain was sequenced in a study of blood T cell repertoires in COVID-19. From germline, CDR1 is LNHDA and CDR2 SQIVND (reference sequence). CDR3 length equals 12 residues. The germline V and J ends were trimmed by 5 bases and 10 bases, with 14 bases remaining between them. TCRdb's copy holds only in-frame clones and misses some; the assay was immunoSEQ multiplex PCR. The repertoire holds 160,000 or so clones, around 84% seen once, with roughly 8.6% in the top ten. What was sequenced was PBMCs or T cells enriched from blood (not recorded which). The source is a woman aged 50 to 60 who had recovered from COVID-19. V gene TRBV19 combines with J gene TRBJ1-2; weak D call: TRBD1 (5 bases). In DNA form, the CDR3 reads TGTGCCAGTAGTCCCCCTGGGGGGGACTACACCTTC. Its protein product is CASSPPGGDYTF.